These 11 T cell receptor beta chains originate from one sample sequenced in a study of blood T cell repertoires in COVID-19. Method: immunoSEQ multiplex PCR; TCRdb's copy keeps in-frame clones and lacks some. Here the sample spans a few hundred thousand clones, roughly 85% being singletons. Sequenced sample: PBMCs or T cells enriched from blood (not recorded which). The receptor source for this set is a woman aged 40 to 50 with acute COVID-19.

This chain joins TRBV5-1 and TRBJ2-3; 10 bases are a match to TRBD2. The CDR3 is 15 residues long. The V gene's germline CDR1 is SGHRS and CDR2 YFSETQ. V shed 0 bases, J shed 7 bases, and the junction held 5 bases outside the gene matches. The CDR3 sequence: CASSLAPGLANTQYF. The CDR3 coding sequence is TGCGCCAGCAGCTTGGCCCCGGGACTAGCGAATACGCAGTATTTT. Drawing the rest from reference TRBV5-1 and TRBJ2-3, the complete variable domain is KAGVTQTPRYLIKTRGQQVTLSCSPISGHRSVSWYQQTPGQGLQFLFEYFSETQRNKGNFPGRFSGRQFSNSRSEMNVSTLELGDSALYLCASSLAPGLANTQYFGPGTRLTVL.

CDR3: CASSRPGLVFYEQYF. The CDR3 DNA follows: TGTGCCAGCAGCCGACCGGGACTAGTTTTCTACGAGCAGTACTTC. The rearrangement uses TRBV14 and TRBJ2-7, with TRBD2 matching over 8 bases. V was clipped by 4 bases and J by 3 bases; unmatched bases: 8. CDR1 and CDR2 from the germline V gene are SGHDN and FVKESK. CDR3 length: 15 residues.

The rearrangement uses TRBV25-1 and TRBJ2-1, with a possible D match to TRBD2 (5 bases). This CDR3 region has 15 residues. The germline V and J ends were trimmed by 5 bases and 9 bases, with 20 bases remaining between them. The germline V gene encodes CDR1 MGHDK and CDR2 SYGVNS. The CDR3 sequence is CASSPEEGAFGEQFF. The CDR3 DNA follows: TGTGCCAGCAGTCCAGAAGAGGGAGCCTTCGGTGAGCAGTTCTTC. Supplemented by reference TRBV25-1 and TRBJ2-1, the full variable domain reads EADIYQTPRYLVIGTGKKITLECSQTMGHDKMYWYQQDPGMELHLIHYSYGVNSTEKGDLSSESTVSRIRTEHFPLTLESARPSHTSQYLCASSPEEGAFGEQFFGPGTRLTVL.

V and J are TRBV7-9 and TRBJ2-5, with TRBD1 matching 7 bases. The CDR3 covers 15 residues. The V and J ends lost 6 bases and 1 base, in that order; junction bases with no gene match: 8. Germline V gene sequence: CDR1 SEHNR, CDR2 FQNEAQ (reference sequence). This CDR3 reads CASRPRQGVQETQYF. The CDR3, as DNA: TGTGCCAGCAGACCACGCCAGGGGGTCCAAGAGACCCAGTACTTC. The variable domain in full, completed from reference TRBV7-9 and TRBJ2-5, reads DTGVSQNPRHKITKRGQNVTFRCDPISEHNRLYWYRQTLGQGPEFLTYFQNEAQLEKSRLLSDRFSAERPKGSFSTLEIQRTEQGDSAMYLCASRPRQGVQETQYFGPGTRLLVL.

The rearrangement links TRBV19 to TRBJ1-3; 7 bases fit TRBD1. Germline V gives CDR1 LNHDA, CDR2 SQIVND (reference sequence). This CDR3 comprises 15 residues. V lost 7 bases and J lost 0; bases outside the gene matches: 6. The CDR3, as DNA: TGTGCCAGTACTCGGGACAGCTCCTCTGGAAACACCATATATTTT. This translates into CASTRDSSSGNTIYF.

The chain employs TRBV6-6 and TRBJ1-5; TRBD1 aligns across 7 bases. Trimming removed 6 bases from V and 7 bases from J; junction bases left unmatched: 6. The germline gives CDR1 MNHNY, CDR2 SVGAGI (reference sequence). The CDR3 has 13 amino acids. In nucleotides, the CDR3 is TGTGCCAGCAGCCGACAGGGAGGACAGCCCCAGCATTTT. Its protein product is CASSRQGGQPQHF.

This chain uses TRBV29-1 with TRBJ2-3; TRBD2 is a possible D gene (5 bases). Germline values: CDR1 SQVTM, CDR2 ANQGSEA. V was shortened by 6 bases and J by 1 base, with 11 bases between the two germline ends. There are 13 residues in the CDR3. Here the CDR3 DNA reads TGCAGCGTACGAGGGTCTGGCACAGATACGCAGTATTTT. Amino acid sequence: CSVRGSGTDTQYF.

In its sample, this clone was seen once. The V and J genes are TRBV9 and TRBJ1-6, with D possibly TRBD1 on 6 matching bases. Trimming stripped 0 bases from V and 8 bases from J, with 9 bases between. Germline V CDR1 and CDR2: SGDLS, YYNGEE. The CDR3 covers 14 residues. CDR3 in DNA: TGTGCCAGCAGCGTAGCAGGGGACCATTCACCCCTCCACTTT. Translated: CASSVAGDHSPLHF.

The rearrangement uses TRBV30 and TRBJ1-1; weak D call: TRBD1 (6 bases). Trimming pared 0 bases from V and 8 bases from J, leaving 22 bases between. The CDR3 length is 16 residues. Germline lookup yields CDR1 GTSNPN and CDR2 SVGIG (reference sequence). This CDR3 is CAWSVRIRIGTLEAFF. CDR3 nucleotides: TGTGCCTGGAGTGTAAGAATAAGGATAGGGACATTAGAAGCTTTCTTT.

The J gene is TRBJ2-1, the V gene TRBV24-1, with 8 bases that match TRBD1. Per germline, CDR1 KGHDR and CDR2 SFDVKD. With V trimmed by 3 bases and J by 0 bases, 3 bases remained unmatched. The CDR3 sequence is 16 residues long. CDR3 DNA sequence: TGTGCCACCAGTGATCGGACAGGGAGCTCCTACAATGAGCAGTTCTTC. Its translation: CATSDRTGSSYNEQFF.

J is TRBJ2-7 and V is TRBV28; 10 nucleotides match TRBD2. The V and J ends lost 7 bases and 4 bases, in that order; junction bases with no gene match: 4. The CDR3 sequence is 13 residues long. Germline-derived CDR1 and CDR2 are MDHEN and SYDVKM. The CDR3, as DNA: TGTGCCAGCACCCTAGCGGGAGCTTACGAGCAGTACTTC. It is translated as CASTLAGAYEQYF. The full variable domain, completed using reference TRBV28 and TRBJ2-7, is DVKVTQSSRYLVKRTGEKVFLECVQDMDHENMFWYRQDPGLGLRLIYFSYDVKMKEKGDIPEGYSVSREKKERFSLILESASTNQTSMYLCASTLAGAYEQYFGPGTRLTVT.